The source of this T cell receptor beta chain is a study of cytomegalovirus exposure and HLA in healthy donors (dated by TCRdb to the late 2010s). Some background on the complete study: In an earlier analysis of about 560 of the donors, 276 Gb of sequence data and 90 million to 120 million unique TCR beta sequences from 150 million to 200 million T cells were reported. The later analysis used no new phenotypic data to find candidate immune exposures, relying instead on TCR beta sequences and their occurrence across donors. A later genetic analysis took genome-wide SNP genotypes for about three fifths of the roughly 700 donors and used that subset as a discovery cohort. The study was designed to test whether signatures of past pathogen exposure could be identified by cataloging public T cell receptors. Every repertoire in the discovery cohort had been generated on one and the same sequencing platform. The genetic ancestry cluster associated with self-reported Caucasian donors included around 76% of the roughly 410 genotyped donors. Along with the roughly 700-subject first cohort, a separate validation cohort of 120 different subjects was used. An early release covering 550 to 700 HLA-typed donors comprised approximately 300 gigabases of sequencing data and around 85 million unique TCR sequences. Donor age, sex, ethnicity and CMV serostatus were compiled alongside the repertoire data. Across approximately 400 genotyped donors of the cohort, an average of about 240,000 unique TCR beta nucleotide sequences per donor were sequenced, and approximately 19% of those sequences were non-productive. A handful of DR-DQ haplotypes were handled as single units for association and clustering because linkage in the cohort was strong. Both class I and class II loci were covered by HLA typing, at four-digit resolution. To study patterns of TCR occurrence, a later analysis re-analyzed previously published TCR beta repertoires from several hundred donors and added high-resolution HLA genotyping. The study profiled the T cell repertoires of under 700 subjects by immunosequencing and related them to cytomegalovirus serostatus. In an earlier analysis of roughly 600 of the donors, high-throughput TCR beta sequencing was used to judge whether each TCR beta V gene segment behaved as functional or pseudogenic. To predict cytomegalovirus infection status, the study brought together high-throughput TCR immunosequencing, statistical association of individual TCRs with disease status, and machine learning. Typing coverage varied by locus: roughly 620-640 donors for A, B, C, DRB1 and DQB1; 522 for DQA1; approximately 570 for DPA1; roughly 450 for DPB1.

General findings and caveats noted by the study authors: In a later analysis, HLA-associated TCR beta chains showed more clonal expansion and lower generation probabilities than non-associated chains that were equally common. Compared with the 666-donor mean, donors in an Asian-associated ancestry cluster had fewer N-insertions in productive TCRs, according to a later genetic analysis. The earlier analysis of almost 600 of the donors excluded seventeen rarely observed V segments, including chromosome 9 orphons, because counts were too low. According to a later analysis, TCR association rates differed among HLA loci, with DRB1 alleles showing the most associated TCRs and HLA-C alleles showing the fewest. V-gene and J-gene trimming of TCR beta chains was associated with a missense DCLRE1C variant in a later genetic analysis, and the association was replicated in an independent cohort. In both the original and validation cohorts, the classifier was reported to diagnose cytomegalovirus status with high specificity and sensitivity. The cohort was sequenced for TCR beta chains only, and without alpha or paired-chain data the features that could be detected were limited. Linkage disequilibrium might explain the correlated functional status among segregating V segments, but an unknown experimental factor could not be ruled out. When HLA alleles, especially DR and DQ, strongly co-occurred, attributing TCR associations to individual alleles was difficult. In vitro tests confirmed that a few of the cytomegalovirus-associated TCR beta chains recognize cytomegalovirus antigens. A later analysis reported that several top co-occurrence clusters appeared linked to parvovirus B19, influenza, CMV and Epstein-Barr virus. CMV serostatus was the only immune exposure information available for the cohort. A group of highly shared sequence variants was considered likely to be a technical artifact of the sequencing pipeline. Specific HLA alleles were associated with over 15,000 TCR beta sequences at a false discovery rate of 0.05 in a later analysis. Most TCR sequences were observed very rarely across donors, whereas some public TCRs were present in many individuals. Because HLA typing was missing for some donors at each locus, association tests included only the typed subset. A further reported finding was that TCR beta sequences accurately predicted the HLA-A and HLA-B alleles for most subjects in the first cohort. In an earlier analysis of 587 of the donors, most TCR beta V segments were observed in productive rearrangements about 90% or about 30% of the time, broadly matching IMGT annotations. The authors suggested that the approach could potentially be extended to other disease states and immunological phenotypes. Roughly uniform sequencing depth across donors was assumed in presence/absence analyses, although this assumption may not hold. According to a later analysis, most CMV-associated TCR beta chains appeared to be HLA-restricted, and the HLA associations seemed to be driven largely by CMV exposure. Because the 87-base-pair reads could not distinguish some IMGT-functional V segments, including TRBV6-2 and TRBV6-3, those segments were excluded. In the study, around 150 TCR beta chains were listed as associated with cytomegalovirus.

Concerning this clone: Its cognate antigen has yet to be identified. It has no much larger one-base neighbor in the sample; base qualities were not kept.

Receptors were amplified or captured by the immunoSEQ multiplex PCR assay. For the multiplex PCR, a mixture combining 60 forward primers for TCR Vbeta segments and 13 reverse primers for TCR Jbeta segments was used. Amplification of the CDR3 region of rearranged TCR beta genes was performed with a multiplex PCR assay on genomic DNA. Amplified TCR beta libraries were sequenced as 87-base-pair reads on the Illumina HiSeq System. As for the original processing: A later analysis tallied roughly 80 million unique TCR beta chains across the 600 to 700 repertoires, and some 10 million of those chains were shared by two or more donors. To remove PCR and sequencing errors, raw reads were error-corrected and collapsed into unique sequences using a nearest-neighbor algorithm that merged closely related sequences. CDR3 sequences were aligned to IMGT reference sequences to assign V, D and J gene segments. For a sequence to be retained, a match of at least six nucleotides was required to both a V gene segment and a J gene segment. Rearrangements were called productive when the CDR3 lacked stop codons and stayed in frame with V and J; all others were non-productive. Following IMGT convention, CDR3 was defined as the stretch from the second conserved V-encoded cysteine up to the conserved J-encoded phenylalanine. Sequences without an unambiguous match to a single V gene segment were excluded from the earlier analysis of 587 of the donors. An earlier analysis of 550 to 650 of the donors classified V segments as functional when productive rearrangements were above 56.7% and as segregating when the standard deviation between donors was above 5%. To diagnose cytomegalovirus status from the catalog of TCR beta chain sequences, a statistical classification framework was built. A later analysis assigned V and J genes by comparing TCR nucleotide sequences with IMGT/GENE-DB human TR gene sequences. The TCRdist pipeline was used in a later analysis to assign CDR3 sequences and most-parsimonious VDJ recombination scenarios. In a later analysis, each TCR beta chain was defined by its CDR3 amino acid sequence together with its V-gene family, and reads lacking a unique V-gene family were excluded. A later analysis removed roughly 590 highly shared, low-generation-probability nucleotide sequences to deal with suspected cross-contamination and a sequencing artifact. In a later analysis, a clonal expansion index was calculated for each public chain from normalized within-repertoire ranks of inferred template counts. In a later analysis, generation probabilities were computed with a VDJ recombination model fitted to out-of-frame rearrangements, and the resulting probabilities were checked against IGoR. Hypergeometric tests were used in a later analysis to score TCR-TCR, TCR-HLA and TCR-CMV co-occurrence, with a repertoire-size bias correction applied to the TCR pairs. False discovery rates were estimated in a later analysis by permuting HLA or CMV assignments 20 times. A later analysis grouped co-occurring TCRs with DBSCAN, adding TCRdist sequence similarity when clustering within HLA-allele-positive subsets. For co-occurrence clustering, repertoires with fewer than 30,000 or more than 120,000 public chains were excluded, along with about five repertoires with anomalous nucleotide sharing. In TCRdb, the immuneACCESS table is reduced to in-frame sequences with V and J assigned. These tables do not hold every clone; where another copy was compared, an unresolved V gene accounts for under half, and the others remain unexplained. V and J calls plus clone size are reproduced from that table; the DNA served to infer D and trimming. Across this sample there are about 130,000 clones, with roughly 73% seen only once. The ten most abundant clones make up over 4% of the sample.

In total, about 650 healthy bone marrow donors made up the cohort. All cohort members were sampled while nominally healthy, although unrecorded immune exposures were likely present. The donor tested CMV seropositive and was one of the 289 seropositive cohort members. A peripheral blood sample was collected from each donor, and TCR beta sequencing was performed on peripheral blood mononuclear cells. Genomic DNA was extracted from the blood cell samples with the Qiagen DNeasy Blood Extraction Kit. From cysteine to phenylalanine, the CDR3 is 14 amino acids long. Kept here is only the CDR3 DNA, which spans 42 bases and is read in frame from base 1. V lost 5 bases and J lost 4 bases; the stretch between them is 11 bases long. CDR1 PRHDT and CDR2 FYEKMQ were looked up in the germline V gene (reference sequence).

In this chain, TRBV13 is recombined with TRBJ2-2; TRBD1 is a weak D gene call, 5 bases matching. Sequencing was done on a sample of PBMCs. The TCR originated in a man between 60 and 75 years old in good health and CMV-seropositive. The CDR3 protein is CASSRYDSTGELFF. In nucleotides, the sequence is TGTGCCAGCAGCCGCTACGACAGCACCGGGGAGCTGTTTTTT.